This T cell receptor (beta chain) is from a study of cytomegalovirus exposure and HLA in healthy donors (TCRdb year 2017). Regarding the complete study: An earlier analysis of approximately 640 of the donors reported 250 to 300 Gb of sequence data and 100 million to 130 million unique TCR beta sequences from some 180 million T cells. An early release that covered roughly 600 HLA-typed donors contained approximately 300 gigabases of sequencing data and about 84 million unique TCR sequences. Of the 398 genotyped donors, approximately 80% fell in the genetic ancestry cluster associated with self-reported Caucasian donors. The study was designed to test whether signatures of past pathogen exposure could be identified by cataloging public T cell receptors. The T cell repertoires of some 670 subjects were profiled by immunosequencing and related to cytomegalovirus serostatus. Besides the first cohort of approximately 670 subjects, a separate validation cohort made up of 95 to 150 different subjects was used. To predict cytomegalovirus infection status, the study brought together high-throughput TCR immunosequencing, statistical association of individual TCRs with disease status, and machine learning. A later analysis re-examined previously published TCR beta repertoires from roughly 650 donors and added high-resolution HLA genotyping to investigate patterns of TCR occurrence. In the later analysis, no new phenotypic data were used to find candidate immune exposures; instead, reliance was placed on TCR beta sequences and their occurrence across donors. An earlier analysis of about 600 of the donors used high-throughput TCR beta sequencing to judge whether each TCR beta V gene segment behaved as functional or pseudogenic. Donor age, sex, ethnicity and CMV serostatus were collected together with the repertoire data. A later genetic analysis used genome-wide SNP genotypes for about 55% of the 666 donors, treating that subset as a discovery cohort. All discovery cohort repertoires had been generated using a single sequencing platform. HLA typing included class I and class II loci at four-digit resolution. Typing coverage differed by locus: A, B, C, DRB1 and DQB1 were typed in about 620-640 donors, DQA1 in roughly 510, DPA1 in 606, and DPB1 in 450 to 490. Roughly five DR-DQ haplotypes were handled as single units for association and clustering because linkage in the cohort was strong. Across 398 genotyped donors of the cohort, an average of approximately 220,000 unique TCR beta nucleotide sequences per donor were sequenced, and roughly a sixth of those sequences were non-productive.

Library construction relied on the immunoSEQ multiplex PCR assay. For the multiplex PCR, a mixture combining 60 forward primers for TCR Vbeta segments and 13 reverse primers for TCR Jbeta segments was used. The CDR3 region of rearranged TCR beta genes was amplified from genomic DNA by a multiplex PCR assay. The Illumina HiSeq System was used to sequence the amplified TCR beta libraries as 87-base-pair reads. As for the original processing: In a later analysis, some 80 million unique TCR beta chains were counted across the approximately 620 repertoires, and roughly 11 million of these chains were shared by at least two donors. A nearest-neighbor algorithm error-corrected the raw reads and collapsed the reads into unique sequences, merging closely related sequences to remove PCR and sequencing errors. CDR3 sequences were aligned to IMGT reference sequences to assign V, D and J gene segments. For a sequence to be retained, at least a six-nucleotide match to both a V gene segment and a J gene segment was required. Rearrangements were called productive when the CDR3 lacked stop codons and stayed in frame with V and J; all others were non-productive. Following IMGT convention, CDR3 was defined as the stretch from the second conserved V-encoded cysteine up to the conserved J-encoded phenylalanine. In an earlier analysis of roughly 610 of the donors, sequences lacking an unambiguous match to a single V gene segment were excluded. In an earlier analysis of a few hundred of the donors, V segments were called functional above 56.7% productive rearrangements and were called segregating when the between-donor standard deviation exceeded 5%. To diagnose cytomegalovirus status from the catalog of TCR beta chain sequences, a statistical classification framework was built. V and J gene assignment, in a later analysis, came from comparing TCR nucleotide sequences with IMGT/GENE-DB human TR gene sequences. In a later analysis, CDR3 sequences and most-parsimonious VDJ recombination scenarios were assigned using the TCRdist pipeline. A later analysis defined each TCR beta chain by its CDR3 amino acid sequence plus V-gene family, and excluded reads lacking a unique V-gene family. A later analysis removed 592 highly shared, low-generation-probability nucleotide sequences to deal with suspected cross-contamination and a sequencing artifact. For each public chain, a later analysis derived a clonal expansion index from normalized ranks of inferred template counts within each repertoire. A later analysis computed generation probabilities with a VDJ recombination model fitted to out-of-frame rearrangements, and checked the results against IGoR. A later analysis scored TCR-TCR, TCR-HLA and TCR-CMV co-occurrence with hypergeometric tests, applying a repertoire-size bias correction to TCR pairs. A later analysis estimated false discovery rates by permuting HLA or CMV assignments 20 times. In a later analysis, co-occurring TCRs were grouped using DBSCAN, and TCRdist sequence similarity was added for clustering within HLA-allele-positive subsets. Co-occurrence clustering excluded repertoires with fewer than 30,000 or more than 120,000 public chains, plus five with anomalous nucleotide sharing. TCRdb retrieved this table from immuneACCESS and kept in-frame rearrangements only. Not all clones are present; in checked studies, unresolved V genes account for under half, and no reason is known for the remainder. V, J and clone size were drawn from that table, and D and trimming were deduced from the DNA. Per the sample table, the count is approximately 150,000 clones. The top ten hold 0.96% of the sample.

General study outcomes and caveats: A later analysis found that TCR association rates varied across HLA loci, with DRB1 alleles showing the most associated TCRs and HLA-C alleles the fewest. In a later genetic analysis, fewer N-insertions in productive TCRs were reported among donors in an Asian-associated ancestry cluster than the roughly 640-donor mean. When HLA alleles, especially DR and DQ, strongly co-occurred, TCR associations were difficult to assign to individual alleles. The study listed 164 TCR beta chains as associated with cytomegalovirus. Specific HLA alleles were associated with about 17,000 TCR beta sequences at a false discovery rate of 0.05 in a later analysis. Because HLA typing was unavailable for some donors at each locus, only the typed subset was used in association tests. A cluster of highly shared sequence variants was judged likely to represent a technical artifact of the sequencing pipeline. While some public TCRs were present in many individuals, most TCR sequences turned up only very rarely across donors. It was suggested by the authors that the approach could potentially be generalized to other disease states and immunological phenotypes. In a later analysis, most CMV-associated TCR beta chains were found to appear HLA-restricted, with HLA associations seemingly driven largely by CMV exposure. In a later analysis, HLA-associated TCR beta chains showed more clonal expansion and lower generation probabilities than non-associated chains that were equally common. A further reported finding was that TCR beta sequences accurately predicted the HLA-A and HLA-B alleles for most subjects in the first cohort. Because counts were too low, approximately 18 rarely observed V segments, including chromosome 9 orphons, were excluded from the earlier analysis of about 500 of the donors. Because the 87-base-pair reads could not distinguish some IMGT-functional V segments, including TRBV6-2 and TRBV6-3, those segments were excluded. Correlated functional status among segregating V segments might be attributable to linkage disequilibrium, but an unknown experimental factor could not be ruled out. The cohort was sequenced for TCR beta chains only, and without alpha or paired-chain data the features that could be detected were limited. In vitro tests confirmed that a few of the cytomegalovirus-associated TCR beta chains recognize cytomegalovirus antigens. In a later analysis, several top co-occurrence clusters were reported to appear linked to parvovirus B19, influenza, CMV and Epstein-Barr virus. The presence/absence analyses assumed that sequencing depth was roughly uniform across donors, and that assumption may not be true. In an earlier analysis of some 550 of the donors, most TCR beta V segments were observed in productive rearrangements about 87% or about 30% of the time, broadly matching IMGT annotations. The only immune exposure information available for the cohort was CMV serostatus. The classifier was reported to diagnose cytomegalovirus status with high specificity and sensitivity in both the original and validation cohorts. V-gene and J-gene trimming of TCR beta chains was associated with a missense DCLRE1C variant in a later genetic analysis, and the association was replicated in an independent cohort.

Relative to germline, V is 5 bases shorter and J is 2 bases shorter, with 7 bases between their ends. The CDR3 starts with the cysteine, ends with the phenylalanine, and has 13 residues. Only the CDR3 DNA is retained, 39 bases long and in frame from the first base. CDR1 and CDR2 were assigned from the germline V gene (reference sequence) as LNHDA and SQIVND. With respect to this clone: This clone's antigen is unknown.

The cohort consisted of approximately 690 healthy bone marrow donors. At the time of sampling, all cohort members were nominally healthy, though unrecorded immune exposures were likely present. The donor tested CMV seronegative, placing the donor among the 300 to 450 seronegative members of the cohort. A peripheral blood sample was provided by each donor, and peripheral blood mononuclear cells were used for TCR beta sequencing. The Qiagen DNeasy Blood Extraction Kit was used to extract genomic DNA from the blood cell samples. Sequenced input: PBMCs. The TCR comes from a male donor in good health and CMV-seronegative. The chain was built from TRBV19 and TRBJ1-5; TRBD1 is possibly the D segment (5 matching bases). Here the CDR3 is given as CASSPGGNQPQHF. The nucleotides are TGTGCCAGTAGTCCGGGGGGCAATCAGCCCCAGCATTTT.